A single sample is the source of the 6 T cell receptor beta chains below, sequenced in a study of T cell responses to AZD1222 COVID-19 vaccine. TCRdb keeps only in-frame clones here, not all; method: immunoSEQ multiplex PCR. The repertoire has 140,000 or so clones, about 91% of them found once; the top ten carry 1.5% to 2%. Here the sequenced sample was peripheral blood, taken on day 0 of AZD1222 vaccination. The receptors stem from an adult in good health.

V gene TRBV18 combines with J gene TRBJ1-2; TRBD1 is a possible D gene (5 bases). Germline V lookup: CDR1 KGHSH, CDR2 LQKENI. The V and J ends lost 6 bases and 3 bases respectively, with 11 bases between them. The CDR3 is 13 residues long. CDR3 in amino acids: CASSRQGDYGYTF. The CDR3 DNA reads TGTGCCAGCTCGCGTCAGGGAGACTATGGCTACACCTTC.

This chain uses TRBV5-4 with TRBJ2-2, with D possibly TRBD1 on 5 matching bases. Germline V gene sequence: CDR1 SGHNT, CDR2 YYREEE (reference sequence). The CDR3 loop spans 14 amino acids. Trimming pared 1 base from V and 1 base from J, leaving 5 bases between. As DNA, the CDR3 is TGTGCCAGCAGCTTGACAGGGAACACCGGGGAGCTGTTTTTT. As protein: CASSLTGNTGELFF.

This chain's CDR3 is CASSSQSMGQPQHF. The DNA for the CDR3 is TGTGCCAGCAGTTCCCAATCAATGGGTCAGCCCCAGCATTTT. V usage is TRBV27 and J usage is TRBJ1-5; D gene uncertain. The length of the CDR3 is 14 residues. Germline V gene data show CDR1 as MNHEY and CDR2 as SMNVEV (reference sequence). Trimming pared 4 bases from V and 6 bases from J, leaving 13 bases between.

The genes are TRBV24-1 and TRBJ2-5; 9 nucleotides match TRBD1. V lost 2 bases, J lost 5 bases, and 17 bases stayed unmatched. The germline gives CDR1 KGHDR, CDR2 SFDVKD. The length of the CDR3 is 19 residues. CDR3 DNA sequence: TGTGCCACCAGTGATTCCCTAATCATCCCGGGACAGGGTTTCGAGACCCAGTACTTC. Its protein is CATSDSLIIPGQGFETQYF.

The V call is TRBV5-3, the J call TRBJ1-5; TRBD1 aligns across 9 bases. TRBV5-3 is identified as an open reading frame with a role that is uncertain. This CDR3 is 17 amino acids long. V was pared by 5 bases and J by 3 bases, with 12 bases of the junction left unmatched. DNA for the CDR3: TGTGCCAGAAGTTCCGAAAAAGGGACAGGGAACAATCAGCCCCAGCATTTT. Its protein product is CARSSEKGTGNNQPQHF.

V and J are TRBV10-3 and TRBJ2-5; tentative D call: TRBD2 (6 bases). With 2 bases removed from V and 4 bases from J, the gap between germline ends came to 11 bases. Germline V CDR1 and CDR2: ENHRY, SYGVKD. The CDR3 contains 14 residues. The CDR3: CAISEIQGGETQYF. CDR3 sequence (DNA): TGTGCCATCAGTGAGATTCAGGGAGGAGAGACCCAGTACTTC.